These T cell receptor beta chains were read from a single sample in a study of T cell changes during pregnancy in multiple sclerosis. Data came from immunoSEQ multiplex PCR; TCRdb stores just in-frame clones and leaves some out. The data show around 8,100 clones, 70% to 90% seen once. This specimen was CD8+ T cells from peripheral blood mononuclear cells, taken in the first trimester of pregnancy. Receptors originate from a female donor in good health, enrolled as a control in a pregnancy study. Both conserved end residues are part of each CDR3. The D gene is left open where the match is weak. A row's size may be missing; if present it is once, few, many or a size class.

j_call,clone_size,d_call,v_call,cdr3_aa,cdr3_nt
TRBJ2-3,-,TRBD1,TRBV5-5,CASSLRRTGSGESSTDTQYF,TGTGCCAGCAGCTTGAGGAGGACAGGGTCAGGGGAGTCTAGCACAGATACGCAGTATTTT
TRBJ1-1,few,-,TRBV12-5,CASGFGATDHTEAFF,TGTGCTAGTGGTTTTGGGGCGACGGATCACACTGAAGCTTTCTTT
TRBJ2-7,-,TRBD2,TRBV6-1,CASSEDGGASYEQYF,TGTGCCAGCAGTGAAGACGGGGGGGCATCCTACGAGCAGTACTTC
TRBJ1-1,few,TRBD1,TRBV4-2,CASRRSRDRNTEAFF,TGTGCCAGCAGACGATCCCGGGACAGGAACACTGAAGCTTTCTTT
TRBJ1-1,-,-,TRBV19,CASSITGIYTEAFF,TGTGCCAGTAGTATAACAGGGATATACACTGAAGCTTTCTTT
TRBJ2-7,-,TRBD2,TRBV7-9,CASSYLAGGPYEQYF,TGTGCCAGCAGCTACTTAGCGGGAGGGCCCTACGAGCAGTACTTC
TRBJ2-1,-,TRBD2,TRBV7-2,CASSRTSETYNEQFF,TGTGCCAGCAGCCGTACTAGCGAAACCTACAATGAGCAGTTCTTC
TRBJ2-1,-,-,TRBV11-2,CASSFWGGKDEQFF,TGTGCCAGCAGCTTTTGGGGGGGCAAGGATGAGCAGTTCTTC
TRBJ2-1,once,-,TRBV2,CATQGRHNEQFF,TGTGCCACCCAGGGGCGTCACAATGAGCAGTTCTTC
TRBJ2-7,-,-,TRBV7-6,CASSLELAGSYEQYF,TGTGCCAGCAGCTTAGAACTAGCCGGCTCCTACGAGCAGTACTTC
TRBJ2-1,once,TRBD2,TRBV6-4,CASSSGTSGGEAQFF,TGTGCCAGCAGCTCCGGGACTAGCGGGGGGGAGGCGCAGTTCTTC
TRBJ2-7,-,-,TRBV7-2,CASSSRGYHEQYF,TGTGCCAGCAGCTCCAGAGGGTATCACGAGCAGTACTTC
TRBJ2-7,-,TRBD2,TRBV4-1,CASSHRSNAGVEDEQYF,TGCGCCAGCAGCCATCGCTCTAATGCGGGAGTGGAAGATGAGCAGTACTTC
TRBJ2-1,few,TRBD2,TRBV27,CASSLQAGVVYNEQFF,TGTGCCAGCAGTTTACAGGCGGGAGTGGTCTACAATGAGCAGTTCTTC
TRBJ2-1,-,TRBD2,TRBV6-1,CASSEGISGGADEQFF,TGTGCCAGCAGTGAAGGGATTAGCGGGGGGGCCGATGAGCAGTTCTTC
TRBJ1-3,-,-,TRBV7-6,CASSLSTGSGNTIYF,TGTGCCAGCAGCTTATCGACAGGCTCTGGAAACACCATATATTTT
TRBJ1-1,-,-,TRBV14,CASSQVLDTEAFF,TGTGCCAGCAGCCAAGTGCTAGACACTGAAGCTTTCTTT
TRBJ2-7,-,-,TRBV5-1,CASSLWGGALDDEQYF,TGCGCCAGCAGCTTGTGGGGTGGGGCCCTAGACGACGAGCAGTACTTC
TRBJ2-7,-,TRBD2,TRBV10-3,CAISAGTSNEQYF,TGTGCCATCAGTGCCGGGACTAGTAACGAGCAGTACTTC
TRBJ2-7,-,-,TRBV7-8,CASSLGQIPPYEQYF,TGTGCCAGCAGCTTAGGACAGATCCCTCCCTACGAGCAGTACTTC
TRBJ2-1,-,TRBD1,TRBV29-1,CSVGQGANEQFF,TGCAGCGTAGGACAGGGGGCCAATGAGCAGTTCTTC
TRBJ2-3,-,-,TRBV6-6,CASSRGAEPDTQYF,TGTGCCAGCAGCCGGGGGGCCGAGCCAGATACGCAGTATTTT
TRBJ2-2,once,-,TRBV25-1,CASSELTGDTGELFF,TGTGCCAGCAGTGAATTAACCGGGGACACCGGGGAGCTGTTTTTT
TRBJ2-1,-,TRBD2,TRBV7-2,CASSTPSGGTYNEQFF,TGTGCCAGCAGCACTCCTAGCGGGGGCACCTACAATGAGCAGTTCTTC
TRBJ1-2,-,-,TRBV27,CASSLSSGQGHGYTF,TGTGCCAGCAGTTTATCATCGGGTCAGGGTCATGGCTACACCTTC
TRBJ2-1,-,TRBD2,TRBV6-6,CASSLSGASYNEQFF,TGTGCCAGCAGTCTGAGCGGGGCTTCCTACAATGAGCAGTTCTTC
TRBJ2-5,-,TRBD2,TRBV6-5,CASSPRRGGWETQYF,TGTGCCAGCAGTCCGCGGCGGGGGGGCTGGGAGACCCAGTACTTC
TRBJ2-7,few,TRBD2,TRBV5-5,CASSGAGVGYEQYF,TGTGCCAGCAGCGGGGCGGGAGTCGGGTACGAGCAGTACTTC
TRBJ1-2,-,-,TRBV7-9,CASSLGETDGYTF,TGTGCCAGCAGCCTAGGGGAGACCGATGGCTACACCTTC
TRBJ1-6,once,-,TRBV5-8,CASSWTANSPLHF,TGTGCCAGCAGCTGGACAGCTAATTCACCCCTCCACTTT
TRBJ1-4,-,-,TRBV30,CAWSVRGLEKLFF,TGTGCCTGGAGTGTAAGAGGATTGGAAAAACTGTTTTTT
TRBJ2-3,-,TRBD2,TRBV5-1,CASSFLAGGTDTQYF,TGCGCCAGCAGCTTCTTAGCGGGAGGCACAGATACGCAGTATTTT
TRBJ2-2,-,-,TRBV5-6,CASSLIQAVGELFF,TGTGCCAGCAGCTTGATCCAGGCCGTCGGGGAGCTGTTTTTT
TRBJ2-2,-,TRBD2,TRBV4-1,CASSQEDSGSPGELFF,TGCGCCAGCAGCCAAGAGGATAGCGGGAGTCCCGGGGAGCTGTTTTTT
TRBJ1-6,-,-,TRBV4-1,CASSQIDSSDSPLHF,TGCGCCAGCAGCCAAATTGACAGTTCGGATTCACCCCTCCACTTT
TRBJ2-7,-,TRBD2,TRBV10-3,CATRAGGMTYEQYF,TGTGCCACTAGGGCGGGAGGGATGACCTACGAGCAGTACTTC
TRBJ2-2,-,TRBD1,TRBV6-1,CASSESGTGAGGELFF,TGTGCCAGCAGTGAATCTGGGACAGGGGCCGGCGGGGAGCTGTTTTTT
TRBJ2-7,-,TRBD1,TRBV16,CASSLGQGYEQYF,TGTGCCAGCAGCCTGGGACAGGGCTACGAGCAGTACTTC